The 7 T cell receptor beta chains reported below all come from one sample, sequenced in a study of T cells in Graves' hyperthyroidism and ophthalmopathy. Template material for amplifying TCR beta CDR3 regions consisted of RNA transcripts. HTBI primers were used for first-round RT-PCR of the TCR CDR3. TCRdb processed the multiplex PCR reads anew with MiXCR; each CDR3 protein has one entry. The sample consists of 380,000 or so distinct CDR3 sequences, approximately 12% of them appearing once. Sequencing was carried out using blood. These receptors were taken from a man aged 25-45 years with Graves' hyperthyroidism that later progressed to Graves' ophthalmopathy.

This clonotype was counted many times. The chain has TRBV6-1 and TRBJ2-3; TRBD1 agrees at 10 bases. This CDR3 has 16 amino acids. The germline CDR1 and CDR2 sequences are MNHNS and SASEGT. V dropped 7 bases and J dropped 0; count of bases not matched to a gene: 7. The CDR3 DNA reads as TGTGCCAGCATAGGGACAGGGGTCACTAGCACAGATACGCAGTATTTT. Translation gives CASIGTGVTSTDTQYF.

This clonotype was seen repeatedly, ten times or more. The rearrangement joins TRBV20-1 to TRBJ2-1; TRBD2 aligns across 8 bases. V lost 0 bases to trimming and J lost 1 base; unmatched junction nucleotides: 5. The CDR3 runs to 16 residues. Per the germline V gene, CDR1 is DFQATT and CDR2 is SNEGSKA (reference sequence). The CDR3 sequence: CSARDPGGDSYNEQFF. The CDR3 DNA reads as TGCAGTGCTAGAGATCCCGGGGGGGATTCCTACAATGAGCAGTTCTTC.

This clonotype was observed a few times. The V call is TRBV14, the J call TRBJ1-4; D not certain. Germline V gene sequence: CDR1 SGHDN, CDR2 FVKESK. This CDR3 has 16 residues. The V end was cut by 1 base, the J end by 2 bases, with 11 bases between. In nucleotides, the CDR3 is TGTGCCAGCAGCCAAGTTTACCCGGTGACTAATGAAAAACTGTTTTTT. This translates into CASSQVYPVTNEKLFF.

At least ten counts were recorded for this clonotype. The chain combines TRBV3-1 with TRBJ2-7; possibly TRBD1 or TRBD2 for D (5 bases each). The CDR3 is made up of 14 amino acids. With 4 bases removed from V and 2 bases from J, the gap between germline ends came to 12 bases. CDR1 is LGHDT and CDR2 is YNNKEL in the germline V gene (reference sequence). This chain's CDR3 is CASSLRDGAYEQYF. The CDR3 nucleotides are TGTGCCAGCAGCCTCCGGGACGGAGCCTACGAGCAGTACTTC.

This clonotype was seen repeatedly, ten times or more. The chain has TRBV6-1 and TRBJ1-2; D may be TRBD1 (5 bases). The CDR3 consists of 14 residues. V lost 4 bases and J 7 bases, leaving 16 bases between the germline ends. CDR1 is MNHNS and CDR2 is SASEGT in the germline V gene. CDR3 sequence: CASSVPGPSLGYTF. The CDR3 region has the DNA TGTGCCAGCAGTGTGCCGGGACCTTCTCTTGGCTACACCTTC.

There are many counts of this clonotype. The J gene is TRBJ2-7, the V gene TRBV2; unclear D gene. The ends were cut back, 6 bases at V and 2 bases at J, with 8 bases in the middle. The CDR3 loop spans 12 amino acids. Germline loops: CDR1 SNHLY, CDR2 FYNNEI. CDR3 coding DNA: TGTGCCAGCAGCCCCCAGGCCTACGAGCAGTACTTC. It yields the protein CASSPQAYEQYF.

Regarding this clonotype: This sequence may be a read error, since a much larger clone differs from it by one base. The CDR3 reads CASSLGVGQYF. The CDR3, as DNA: TGTGCCAGCAGCTTAGGTGTCGGGCAGTACTTC. V gene TRBV7-9 combines with J gene TRBJ2-7; no clear D. The CDR3 sequence is 11 residues long. V lost 1 base, J lost 9 bases, and 7 bases lay in between. Germline V CDR1 and CDR2: SEHNR, FQNEAQ (reference sequence).